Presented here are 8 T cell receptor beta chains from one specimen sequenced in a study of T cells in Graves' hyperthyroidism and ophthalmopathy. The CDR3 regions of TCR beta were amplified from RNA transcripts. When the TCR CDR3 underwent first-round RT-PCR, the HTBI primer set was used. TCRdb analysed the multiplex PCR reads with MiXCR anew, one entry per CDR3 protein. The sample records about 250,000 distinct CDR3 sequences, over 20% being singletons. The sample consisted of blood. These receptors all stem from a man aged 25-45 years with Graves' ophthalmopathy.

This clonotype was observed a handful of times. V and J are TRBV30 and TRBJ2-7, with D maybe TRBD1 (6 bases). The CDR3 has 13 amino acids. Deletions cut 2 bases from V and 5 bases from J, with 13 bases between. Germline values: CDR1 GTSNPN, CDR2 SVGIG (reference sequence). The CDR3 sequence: CAWSKGVFDEQYF. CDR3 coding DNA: TGTGCCTGGAGTAAGGGGGTATTCGACGAGCAGTACTTC.

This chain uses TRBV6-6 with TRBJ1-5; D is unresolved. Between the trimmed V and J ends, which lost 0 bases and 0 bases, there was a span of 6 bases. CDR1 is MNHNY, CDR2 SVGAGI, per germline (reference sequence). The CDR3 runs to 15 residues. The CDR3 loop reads CASSYSWASNQPQHF. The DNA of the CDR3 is TGTGCCAGCAGTTACTCCTGGGCTAGCAATCAGCCCCAGCATTTT.

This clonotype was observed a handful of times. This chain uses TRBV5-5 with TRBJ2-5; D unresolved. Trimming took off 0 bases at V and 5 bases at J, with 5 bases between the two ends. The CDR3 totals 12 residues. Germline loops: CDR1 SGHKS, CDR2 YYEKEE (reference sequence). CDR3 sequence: CASSLVWETQYF. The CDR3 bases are TGTGCCAGCAGCTTGGTTTGGGAGACCCAGTACTTC.

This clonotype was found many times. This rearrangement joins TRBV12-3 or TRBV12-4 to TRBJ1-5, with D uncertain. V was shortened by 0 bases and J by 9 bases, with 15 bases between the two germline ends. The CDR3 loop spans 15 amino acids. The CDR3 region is CASSLATGSSGPQHF. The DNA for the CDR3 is TGTGCCAGCAGTTTAGCGACGGGGTCCTCCGGGCCCCAGCATTTT.

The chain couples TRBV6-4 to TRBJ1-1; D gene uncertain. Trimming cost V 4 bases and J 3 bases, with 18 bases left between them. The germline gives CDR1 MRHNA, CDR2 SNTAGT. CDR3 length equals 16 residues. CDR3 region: CASSVPMYGRDTEAFF. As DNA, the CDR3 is TGTGCCAGCAGTGTCCCTATGTATGGGAGGGACACTGAAGCTTTCTTT.

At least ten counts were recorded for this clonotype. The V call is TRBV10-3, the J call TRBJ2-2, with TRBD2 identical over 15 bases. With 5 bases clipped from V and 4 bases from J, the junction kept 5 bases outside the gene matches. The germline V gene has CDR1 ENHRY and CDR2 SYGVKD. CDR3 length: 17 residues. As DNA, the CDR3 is TGTGCCATCAGTCCCGGACTAGCGGGAGGGGGCACCGGGGAGCTGTTTTTT. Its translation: CAISPGLAGGGTGELFF.

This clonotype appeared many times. The DNA of the CDR3 is TGTGCCAGTAGTATGAGGCAGAAACTCTTGAACACTGAAGCTTTCTTT. Translating it yields CASSMRQKLLNTEAFF. The chain combines TRBV19 with TRBJ1-1; D remains ambiguous. V dropped 3 bases and J dropped 0 bases, with 14 bases sitting between them. The length of the CDR3 is 16 residues. Per germline, CDR1 LNHDA and CDR2 SQIVND (reference sequence).

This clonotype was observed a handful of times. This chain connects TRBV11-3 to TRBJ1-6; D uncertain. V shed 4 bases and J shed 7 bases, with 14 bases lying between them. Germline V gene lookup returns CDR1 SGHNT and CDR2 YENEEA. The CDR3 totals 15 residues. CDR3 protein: CASSSWIGSNSPLHF. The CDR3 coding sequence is TGTGCCAGCAGCTCTTGGATCGGCTCAAATTCACCCCTCCACTTT.